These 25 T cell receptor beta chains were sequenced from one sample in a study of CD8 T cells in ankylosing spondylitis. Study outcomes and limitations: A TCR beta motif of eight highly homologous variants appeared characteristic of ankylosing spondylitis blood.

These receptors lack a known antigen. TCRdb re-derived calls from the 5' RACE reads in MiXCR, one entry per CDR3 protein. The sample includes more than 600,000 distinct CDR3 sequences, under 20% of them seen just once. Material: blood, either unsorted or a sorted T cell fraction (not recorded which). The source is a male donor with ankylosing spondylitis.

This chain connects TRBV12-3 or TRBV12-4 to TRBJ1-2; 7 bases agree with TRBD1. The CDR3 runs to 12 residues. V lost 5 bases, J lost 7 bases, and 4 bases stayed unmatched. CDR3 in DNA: TGTGCCAGCAGTCGGGGGACAGTTGGCTACACCTTC. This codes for CASSRGTVGYTF.

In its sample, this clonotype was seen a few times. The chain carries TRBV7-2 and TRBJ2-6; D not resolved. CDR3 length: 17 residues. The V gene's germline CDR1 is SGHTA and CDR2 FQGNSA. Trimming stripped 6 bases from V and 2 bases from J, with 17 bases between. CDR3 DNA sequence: TGTGCCAGCAGTCAATTCCGGGCAAGAGCTGGGGCCAACGTCCTGACTTTC. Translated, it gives CASSQFRARAGANVLTF. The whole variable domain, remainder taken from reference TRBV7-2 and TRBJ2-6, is GAGVSQSPSNKVTEKGKDVELRCDPISGHTALYWYRQSLGQGLEFLIYFQGNSAPDKSGLPSDRFSAERTGGSVSTLTIQRTQQEDSAVYLCASSQFRARAGANVLTFGAGSRLTVL.

CDR3 coding DNA: TGTGCCAGCAGCTTAATCGGTACAGGGAACACTGAAGCTTTCTTT. It yields the protein CASSLIGTGNTEAFF. V is TRBV7-3 and J is TRBJ1-1; a possible D gene is TRBD1 (5 bases). Germline lookup yields CDR1 SGHTA and CDR2 FQGTGA. The CDR3 length is 15 residues. V lost 1 base and J 1 base, leaving 10 bases between the germline ends.

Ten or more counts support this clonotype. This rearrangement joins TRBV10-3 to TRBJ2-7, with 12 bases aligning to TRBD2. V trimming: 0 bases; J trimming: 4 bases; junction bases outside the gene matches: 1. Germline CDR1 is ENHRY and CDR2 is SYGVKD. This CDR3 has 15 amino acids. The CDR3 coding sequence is TGTGCCATCAGTGAGTCAGGGACTAGCGGGTACGAGCAGTACTTC. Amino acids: CAISESGTSGYEQYF.

CDR3 DNA: TGTGCCAGTTCAGGGACAACCTACGAGCAGTACTTC. It yields the protein CASSGTTYEQYF. The chain joins TRBV28 to TRBJ2-7, with D perhaps TRBD1 (6 bases). Deletions cut 9 bases from V and 2 bases from J, with 11 bases between. CDR3 size: 12 residues. Germline CDR1 reads MDHEN; CDR2 reads SYDVKM.

CDR3 DNA: TGTGCCAGCACCCGAGCGGGGGCGACCTACGAGCAGTACTTC. Its translation: CASTRAGATYEQYF. The chain couples TRBV27 to TRBJ2-7; 8 bases fit TRBD2. From germline, CDR1 is MNHEY and CDR2 SMNVEV (reference sequence). V lost 7 bases to trimming and J lost 2 bases; unmatched junction nucleotides: 7. This CDR3 contains 14 residues.

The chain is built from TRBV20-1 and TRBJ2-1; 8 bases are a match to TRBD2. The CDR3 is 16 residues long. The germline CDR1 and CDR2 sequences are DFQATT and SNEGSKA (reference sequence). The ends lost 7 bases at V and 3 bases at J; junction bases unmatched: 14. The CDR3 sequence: CSGTSGDSAFYNEQFF. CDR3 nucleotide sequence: TGCAGTGGTACTAGCGGCGACTCGGCCTTCTACAATGAGCAGTTCTTC.

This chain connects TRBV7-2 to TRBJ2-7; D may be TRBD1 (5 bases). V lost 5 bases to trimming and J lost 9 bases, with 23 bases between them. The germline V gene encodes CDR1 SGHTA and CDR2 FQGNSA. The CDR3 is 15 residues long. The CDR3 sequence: CASSQPRWGEVGQYF. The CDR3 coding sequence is TGTGCCAGCAGCCAACCCCGCTGGGGCGAAGTGGGGCAGTACTTC.

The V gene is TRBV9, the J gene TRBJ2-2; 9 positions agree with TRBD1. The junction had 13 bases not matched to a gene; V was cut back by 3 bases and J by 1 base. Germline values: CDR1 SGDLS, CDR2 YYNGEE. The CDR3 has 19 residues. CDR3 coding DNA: TGTGCCAGCAGCGCTCGCCAACCGGGACAGGGAGAGAACACCGGGGAGCTGTTTTTT. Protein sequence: CASSARQPGQGENTGELFF. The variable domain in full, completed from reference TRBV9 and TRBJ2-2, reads DSGVTQTPKHLITATGQRVTLRCSPRSGDLSVYWYQQSLDQGLQFLIQYYNGEERAKGNILERFSAQQFPDLHSELNLSSLELGDSALYFCASSARQPGQGENTGELFFGEGSRLTVL.

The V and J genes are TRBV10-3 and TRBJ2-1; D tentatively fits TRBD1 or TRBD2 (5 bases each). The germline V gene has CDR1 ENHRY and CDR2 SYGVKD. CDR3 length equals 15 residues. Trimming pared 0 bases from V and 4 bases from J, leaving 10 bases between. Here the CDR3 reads CAISESPGPYNEQFF. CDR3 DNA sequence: TGTGCCATCAGTGAGTCCCCGGGACCTTACAATGAGCAGTTCTTC.

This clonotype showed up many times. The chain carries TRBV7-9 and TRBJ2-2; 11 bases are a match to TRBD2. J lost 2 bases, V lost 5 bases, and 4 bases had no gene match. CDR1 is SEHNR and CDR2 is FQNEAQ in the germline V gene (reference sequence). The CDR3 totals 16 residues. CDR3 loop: CASSPRLAGNTGELFF. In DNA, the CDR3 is TGTGCCAGCAGCCCGAGACTAGCGGGAAACACCGGGGAGCTGTTTTTT.

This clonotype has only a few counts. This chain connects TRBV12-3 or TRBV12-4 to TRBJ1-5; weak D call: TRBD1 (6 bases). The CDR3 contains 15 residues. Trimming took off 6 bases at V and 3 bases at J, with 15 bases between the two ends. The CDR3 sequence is CASRSADSANQPQHF. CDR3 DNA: TGTGCCAGCAGGTCGGCGGACAGCGCCAATCAGCCCCAGCATTTT.

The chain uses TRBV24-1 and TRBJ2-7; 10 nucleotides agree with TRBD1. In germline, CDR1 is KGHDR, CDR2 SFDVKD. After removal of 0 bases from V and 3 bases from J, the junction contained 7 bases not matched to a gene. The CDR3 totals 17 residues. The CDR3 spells CATSDLLGRDRGYEQYF. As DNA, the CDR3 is TGTGCCACCAGTGATTTGCTAGGTAGGGACAGGGGCTACGAGCAGTACTTC.

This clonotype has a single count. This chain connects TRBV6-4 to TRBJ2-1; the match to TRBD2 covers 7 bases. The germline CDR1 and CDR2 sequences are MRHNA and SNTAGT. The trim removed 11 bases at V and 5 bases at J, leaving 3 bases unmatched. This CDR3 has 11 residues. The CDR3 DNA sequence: TGTGCCGGGGACTATCACAATGAGCAGTTCTTC. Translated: CAGDYHNEQFF.

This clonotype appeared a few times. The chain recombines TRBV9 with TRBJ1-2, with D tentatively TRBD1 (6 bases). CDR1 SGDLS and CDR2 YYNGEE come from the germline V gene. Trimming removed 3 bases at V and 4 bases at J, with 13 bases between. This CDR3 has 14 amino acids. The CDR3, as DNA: TGTGCCAGCAGCGAAAGTGGACAGCCCTATGGCTACACCTTC. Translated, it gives CASSESGQPYGYTF.

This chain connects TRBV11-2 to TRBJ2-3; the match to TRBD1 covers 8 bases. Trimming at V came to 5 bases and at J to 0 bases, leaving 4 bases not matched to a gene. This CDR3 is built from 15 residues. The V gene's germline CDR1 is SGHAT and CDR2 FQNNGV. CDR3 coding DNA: TGTGCCAGCAGCATCAGGGGGCCTAGCACAGATACGCAGTATTTT. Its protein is CASSIRGPSTDTQYF. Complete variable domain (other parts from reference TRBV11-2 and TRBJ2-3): EAGVAQSPRYKIIEKRQSVAFWCNPISGHATLYWYQQILGQGPKLLIQFQNNGVVDDSQLPKDRFSAERLKGVDSTLKIQPAKLEDSAVYLCASSIRGPSTDTQYFGPGTRLTVL.

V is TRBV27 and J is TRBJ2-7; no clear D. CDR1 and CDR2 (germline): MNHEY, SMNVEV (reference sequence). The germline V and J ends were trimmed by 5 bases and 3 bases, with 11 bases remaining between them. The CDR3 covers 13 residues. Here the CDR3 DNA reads TGTGCCAGCAGTGCCGCTCCGGTCTACGAGCAGTACTTC. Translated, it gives CASSAAPVYEQYF.

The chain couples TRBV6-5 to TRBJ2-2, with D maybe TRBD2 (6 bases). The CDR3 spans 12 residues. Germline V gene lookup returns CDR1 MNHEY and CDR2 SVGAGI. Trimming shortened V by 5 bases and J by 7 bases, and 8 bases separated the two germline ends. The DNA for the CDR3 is TGTGCCAGCAGTGCCGGGGGCGGGGAGCTGTTTTTT. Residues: CASSAGGGELFF.

The CDR3 is CASSPVRGGTDTQYF. The DNA of the CDR3 is TGCGCCAGCAGCCCTGTACGGGGCGGCACAGATACGCAGTATTTT. V usage is TRBV5-1 and J usage is TRBJ2-3; D tentatively fits TRBD1 or TRBD2 (5 bases each). Looked up from germline, CDR1 is SGHRS and CDR2 is YFSETQ. This CDR3 has 15 amino acids. V was shortened by 4 bases and J by 1 base, with 13 bases between the two germline ends.

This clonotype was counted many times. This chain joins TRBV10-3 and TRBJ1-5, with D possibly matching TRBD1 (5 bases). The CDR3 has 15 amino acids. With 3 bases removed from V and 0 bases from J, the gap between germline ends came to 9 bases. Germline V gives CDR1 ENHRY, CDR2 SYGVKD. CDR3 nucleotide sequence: TGTGCCATCAGTGACCAGGGAAATAGCAATCAGCCCCAGCATTTT. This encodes CAISDQGNSNQPQHF.

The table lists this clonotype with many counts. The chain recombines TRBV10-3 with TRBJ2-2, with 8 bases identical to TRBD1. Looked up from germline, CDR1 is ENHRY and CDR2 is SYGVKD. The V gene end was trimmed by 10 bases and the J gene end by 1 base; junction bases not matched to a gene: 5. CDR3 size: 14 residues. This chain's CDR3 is CATRQGQNTGELFF. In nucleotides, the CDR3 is TGTGCCACGAGACAGGGGCAGAACACCGGGGAGCTGTTTTTT.

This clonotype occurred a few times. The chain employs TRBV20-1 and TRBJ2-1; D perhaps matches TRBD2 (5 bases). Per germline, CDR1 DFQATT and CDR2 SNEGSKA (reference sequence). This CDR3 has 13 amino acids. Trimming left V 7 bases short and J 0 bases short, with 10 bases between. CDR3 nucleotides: TGCAGTGTTGAGGGAAGCTCCTACAATGAGCAGTTCTTC. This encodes CSVEGSSYNEQFF.

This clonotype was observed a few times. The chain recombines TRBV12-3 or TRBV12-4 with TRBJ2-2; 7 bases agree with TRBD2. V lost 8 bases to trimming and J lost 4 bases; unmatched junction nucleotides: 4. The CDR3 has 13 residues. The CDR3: CASGLVGTGELFF. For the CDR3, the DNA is TGTGCCAGCGGACTAGTGGGCACCGGGGAGCTGTTTTTT.

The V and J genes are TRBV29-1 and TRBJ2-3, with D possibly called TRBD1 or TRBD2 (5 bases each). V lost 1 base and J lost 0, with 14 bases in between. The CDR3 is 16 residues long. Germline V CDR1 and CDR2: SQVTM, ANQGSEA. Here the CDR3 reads CSVEVGTVTSTDTQYF. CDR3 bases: TGCAGCGTTGAAGTCGGGACCGTGACCAGCACAGATACGCAGTATTTT.

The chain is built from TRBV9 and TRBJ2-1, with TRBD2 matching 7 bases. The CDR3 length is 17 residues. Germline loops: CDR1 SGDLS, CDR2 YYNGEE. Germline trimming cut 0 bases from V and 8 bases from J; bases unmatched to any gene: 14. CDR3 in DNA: TGTGCCAGCAGCGTAGAGCCCCGCGGGGGACGCGGGCATGAGCAGTTCTTC. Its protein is CASSVEPRGGRGHEQFF. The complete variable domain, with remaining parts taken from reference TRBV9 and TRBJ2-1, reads DSGVTQTPKHLITATGQRVTLRCSPRSGDLSVYWYQQSLDQGLQFLIQYYNGEERAKGNILERFSAQQFPDLHSELNLSSLELGDSALYFCASSVEPRGGRGHEQFFGPGTRLTVL.